This T cell receptor beta chain stems from a study of blood T cell repertoires in COVID-19. The overall study: Acute-phase and convalescent COVID-19 samples originated in the United States, Italy and Spain. PBMCs, B-cell-depleted T cells, or T cells were the source of the cDNA or gDNA that made up the material.

Germline V gene sequence: CDR1 MNHEY, CDR2 SVGAGI. The CDR3 length is 13 residues. V lost 7 bases to trimming and J lost 2 bases, with 11 bases between them. Per the study methods: Estimation of nucleated cell counts was performed using reference gene primer amplification. Here immunoSEQ multiplex PCR was the method, and the copy in TCRdb shows in-frame clones only, minus some. The V and J calls and clone size come from that table; D and trimming were worked out from the DNA. The profile shows more than 140,000 clones, around 90% of them singletons. Sequencing was done on a sample of peripheral blood. J is TRBJ1-2 and V is TRBV6-5; weak D call: TRBD1 (6 bases). The receptor comes from an older woman with acute or convalescent COVID-19. The CDR3 is CASKRTGNYGYTF. The DNA for the CDR3 is TGTGCCAGCAAGAGAACAGGGAACTATGGCTACACCTTC.